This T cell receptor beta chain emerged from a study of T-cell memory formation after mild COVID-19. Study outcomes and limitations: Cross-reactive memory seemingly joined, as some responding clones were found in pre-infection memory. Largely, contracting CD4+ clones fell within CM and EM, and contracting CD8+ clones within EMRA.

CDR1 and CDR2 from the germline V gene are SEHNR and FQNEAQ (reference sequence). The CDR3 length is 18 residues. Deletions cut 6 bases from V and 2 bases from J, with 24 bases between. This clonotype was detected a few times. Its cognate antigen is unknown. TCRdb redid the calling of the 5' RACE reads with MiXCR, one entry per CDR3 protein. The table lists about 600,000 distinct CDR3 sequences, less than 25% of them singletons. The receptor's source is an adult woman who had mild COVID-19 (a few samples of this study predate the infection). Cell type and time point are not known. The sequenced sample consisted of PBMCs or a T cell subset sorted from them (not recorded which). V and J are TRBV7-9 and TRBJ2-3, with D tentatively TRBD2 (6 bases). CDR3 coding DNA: TGTGCCAGCAGGCAATATTTTGTGGTTGCGGGGAACACAGATACGCAGTATTTT. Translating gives CASRQYFVVAGNTDTQYF.